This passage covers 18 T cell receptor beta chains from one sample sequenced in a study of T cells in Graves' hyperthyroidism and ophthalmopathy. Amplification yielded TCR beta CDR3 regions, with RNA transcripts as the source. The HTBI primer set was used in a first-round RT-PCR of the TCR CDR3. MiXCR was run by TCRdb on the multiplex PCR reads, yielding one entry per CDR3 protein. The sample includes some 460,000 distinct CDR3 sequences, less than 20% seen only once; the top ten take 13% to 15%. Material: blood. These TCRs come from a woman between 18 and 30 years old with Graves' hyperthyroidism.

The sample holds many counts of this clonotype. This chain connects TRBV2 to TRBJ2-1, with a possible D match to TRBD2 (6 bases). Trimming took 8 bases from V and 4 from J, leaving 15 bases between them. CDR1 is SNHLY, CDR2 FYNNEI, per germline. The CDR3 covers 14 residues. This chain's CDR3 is CASLGDSTYNEQFF. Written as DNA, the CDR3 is TGTGCCAGCCTTGGGGACTCCACGTACAATGAGCAGTTCTTC.

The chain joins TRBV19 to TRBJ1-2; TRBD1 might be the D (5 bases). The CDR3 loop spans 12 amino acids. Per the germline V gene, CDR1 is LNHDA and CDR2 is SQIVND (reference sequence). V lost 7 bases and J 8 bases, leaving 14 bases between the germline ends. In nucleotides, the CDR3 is TGTGCCAGTATTGGAGGGGCCGGGGGCTACACCTTC. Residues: CASIGGAGGYTF.

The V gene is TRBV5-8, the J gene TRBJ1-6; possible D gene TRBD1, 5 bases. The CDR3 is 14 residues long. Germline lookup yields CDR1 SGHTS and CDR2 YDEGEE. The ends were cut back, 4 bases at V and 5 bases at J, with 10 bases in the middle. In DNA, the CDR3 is TGTGCCAGCAGCCGTCGACAGAATAATTCACCCCTCCACTTT. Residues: CASSRRQNNSPLHF.

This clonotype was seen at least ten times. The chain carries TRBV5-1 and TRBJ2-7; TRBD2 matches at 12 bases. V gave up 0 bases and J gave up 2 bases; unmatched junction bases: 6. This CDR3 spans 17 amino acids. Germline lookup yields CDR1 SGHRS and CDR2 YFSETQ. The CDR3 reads CASSLVLAGGPTYEQYF. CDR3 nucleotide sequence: TGCGCCAGCAGCTTGGTCCTAGCGGGGGGGCCTACCTACGAGCAGTACTTC.

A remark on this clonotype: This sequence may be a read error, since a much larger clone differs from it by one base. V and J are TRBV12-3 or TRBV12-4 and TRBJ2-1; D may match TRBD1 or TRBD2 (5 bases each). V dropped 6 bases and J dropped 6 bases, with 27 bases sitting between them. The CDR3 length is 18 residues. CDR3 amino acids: CASSSDRVAFPGGNEQFF. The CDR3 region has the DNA TGTGCCAGCAGCTCCGACAGAGTAGCGTTTCCAGGTGGCAATGAGCAGTTCTTC.

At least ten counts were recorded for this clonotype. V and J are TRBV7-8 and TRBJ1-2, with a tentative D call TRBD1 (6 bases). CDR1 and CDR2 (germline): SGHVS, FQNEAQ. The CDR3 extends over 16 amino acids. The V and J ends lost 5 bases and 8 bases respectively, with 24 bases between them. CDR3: CASSPGMGHTAGGYTF. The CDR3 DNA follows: TGTGCCAGCAGCCCAGGGATGGGACACACGGCGGGAGGCTACACCTTC.

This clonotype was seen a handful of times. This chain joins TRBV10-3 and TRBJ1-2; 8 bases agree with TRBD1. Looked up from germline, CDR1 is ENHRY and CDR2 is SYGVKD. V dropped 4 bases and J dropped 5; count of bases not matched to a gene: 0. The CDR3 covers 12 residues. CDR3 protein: CAISGTGYGYTF. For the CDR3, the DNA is TGTGCCATCAGTGGGACAGGGTATGGCTACACCTTC.

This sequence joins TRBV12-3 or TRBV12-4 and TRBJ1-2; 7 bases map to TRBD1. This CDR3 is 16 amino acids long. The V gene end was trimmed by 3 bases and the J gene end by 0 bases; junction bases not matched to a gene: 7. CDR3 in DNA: TGTGCCAGCAGTTTGACGGAGGGGGCCACTAACTATGGCTACACCTTC. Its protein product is CASSLTEGATNYGYTF.

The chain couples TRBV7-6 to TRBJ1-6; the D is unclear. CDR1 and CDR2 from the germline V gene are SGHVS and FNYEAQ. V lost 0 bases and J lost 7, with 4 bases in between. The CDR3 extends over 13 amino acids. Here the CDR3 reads CASSLAPNSPLHF. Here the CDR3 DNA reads TGTGCCAGCAGCTTAGCGCCGAATTCACCCCTCCACTTT.

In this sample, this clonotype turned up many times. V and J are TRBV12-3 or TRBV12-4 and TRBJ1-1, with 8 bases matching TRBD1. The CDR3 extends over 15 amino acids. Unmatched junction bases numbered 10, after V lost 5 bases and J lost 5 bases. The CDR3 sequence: CASSPRPRTGTEAFF. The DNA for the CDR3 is TGTGCCAGCAGTCCTCGCCCCCGGACAGGGACTGAAGCTTTCTTT.

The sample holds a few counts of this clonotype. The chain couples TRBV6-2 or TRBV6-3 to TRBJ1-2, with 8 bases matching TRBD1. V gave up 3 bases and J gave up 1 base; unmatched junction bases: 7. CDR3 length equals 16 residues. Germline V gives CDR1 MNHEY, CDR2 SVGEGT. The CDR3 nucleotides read TGTGCCAGCAGTTATACCCCGGGACAGGTTAACTATGGCTACACCTTC. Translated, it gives CASSYTPGQVNYGYTF.

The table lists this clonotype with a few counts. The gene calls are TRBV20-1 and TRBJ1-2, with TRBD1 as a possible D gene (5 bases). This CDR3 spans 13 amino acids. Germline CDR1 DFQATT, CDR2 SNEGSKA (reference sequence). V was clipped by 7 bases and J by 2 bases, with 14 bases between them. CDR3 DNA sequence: TGCAGTGGTCAAGGTCCAGGGAACTATGGCTACACCTTC. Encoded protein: CSGQGPGNYGYTF.

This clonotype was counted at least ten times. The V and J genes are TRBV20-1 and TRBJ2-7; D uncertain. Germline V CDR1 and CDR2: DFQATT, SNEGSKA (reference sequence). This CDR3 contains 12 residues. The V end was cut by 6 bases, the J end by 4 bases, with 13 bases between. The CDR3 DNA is TGCAGTGCACGTGGGGTGCAATACGAGCAGTACTTC. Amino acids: CSARGVQYEQYF.

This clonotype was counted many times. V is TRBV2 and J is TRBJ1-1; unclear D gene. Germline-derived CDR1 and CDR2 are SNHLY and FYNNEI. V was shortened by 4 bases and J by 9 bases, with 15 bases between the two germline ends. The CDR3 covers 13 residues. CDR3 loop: CASSGVLGQKAFF. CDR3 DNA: TGTGCCAGCAGTGGAGTTTTGGGCCAGAAAGCTTTCTTT. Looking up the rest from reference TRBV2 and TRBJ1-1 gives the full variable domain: EPEVTQTPSHQVTQMGQEVILRCVPISNHLYFYWYRQILGQKVEFLVSFYNNEISEKSEIFDDQFSVERPDGSNFTLKIRSTKLEDSAMYFCASSGVLGQKAFFGQGTRLTVV.

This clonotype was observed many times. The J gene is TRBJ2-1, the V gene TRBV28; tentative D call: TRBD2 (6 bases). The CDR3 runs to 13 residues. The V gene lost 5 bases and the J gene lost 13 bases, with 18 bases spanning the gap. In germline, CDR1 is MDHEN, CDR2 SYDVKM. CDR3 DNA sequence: TGTGCCAGCAGTCCGGCCCTATACGGGAGACAGTTCTTC. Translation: CASSPALYGRQFF.

CDR3 sequence reads: CASSIFSGASSYNEQFF. As DNA, the CDR3 is TGTGCCAGTAGTATATTTAGCGGGGCAAGCTCCTACAATGAGCAGTTCTTC. The V call is TRBV19, the J call TRBJ2-1; 8 bases map to TRBD2. The CDR3 is made up of 17 amino acids. CDR1 is LNHDA and CDR2 is SQIVND in the germline V gene (reference sequence). J lost 0 bases, V lost 2 bases, and 6 bases had no gene match.

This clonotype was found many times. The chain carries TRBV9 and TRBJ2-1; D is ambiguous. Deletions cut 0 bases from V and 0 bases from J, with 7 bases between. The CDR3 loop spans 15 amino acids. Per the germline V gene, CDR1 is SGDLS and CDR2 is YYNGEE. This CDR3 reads CASSVGLSSYNEQFF. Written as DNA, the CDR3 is TGTGCCAGCAGCGTAGGCCTAAGCTCCTACAATGAGCAGTTCTTC.

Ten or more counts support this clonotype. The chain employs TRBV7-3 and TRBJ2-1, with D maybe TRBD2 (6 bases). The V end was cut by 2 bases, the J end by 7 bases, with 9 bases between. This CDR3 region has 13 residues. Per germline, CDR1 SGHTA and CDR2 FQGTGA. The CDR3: CASSLLAGNEQFF. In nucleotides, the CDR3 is TGTGCCAGCAGCTTATTGGCGGGGAATGAGCAGTTCTTC.